This T cell receptor beta chain was sequenced for a study of blood T cell repertoires in COVID-19. Overall study context: Sample material is recorded as cDNA or gDNA derived from T cells, B-cell-depleted T cells, or PBMCs.

The repertoire was sequenced with immunoSEQ multiplex PCR; TCRdb's copy has only in-frame clones and lacks some. The table lists under 300,000 clones, about nine tenths of them singletons, with 0.83% in the top ten. CDR3 length: 15 residues. Germline CDR1 ENHRY, CDR2 SYGVKD. V lost 6 bases and J lost 4; bases outside the gene matches: 6. The Seattle site enrolled patients during active infection and followed them longitudinally. The chain couples TRBV10-3 to TRBJ1-3; 10 nucleotides line up with TRBD1. The TCR was taken from a young man with COVID-19, enrolled during active disease. Sequences were obtained from peripheral blood. The CDR3 region has the DNA TGTGCCATCAGGCCGACAGGGGGCCTAGGAAACACCATATATTTT. As protein: CAIRPTGGLGNTIYF.